Reported below is one T cell receptor (beta chain). This sample was taken from a study of control samples from healthy donors and cancer patients. Germline assignment: CDR1 SEHNR and CDR2 FQNEAQ (reference sequence). The CDR3 extends over 13 amino acids. Deletions cut 4 bases from V and 5 bases from J, with 9 bases between. TCRdb's table, derived via immunoSEQ multiplex PCR, lists solely in-frame clones and lacks some. The sample carries about 190,000 clones, about 91% recorded once. Sequenced material: blood. The chain couples TRBV7-9 to TRBJ1-5, with a weak D call TRBD1 (5 bases). The TCR sequence derives from a young man in good health. CDR3 sequence reads: CASSSTVDQPQHF. CDR3 coding DNA: TGTGCCAGCAGCTCGACAGTGGATCAGCCCCAGCATTTT.